This T cell receptor beta chain was captured in a study of T cells in Graves' hyperthyroidism and ophthalmopathy. Amplification of TCR beta CDR3 regions used RNA as the template. Using the HTBI primer set, a first-round RT-PCR was run on the TCR CDR3. In TCRdb, the multiplex PCR reads were re-called with MiXCR into one record per CDR3 protein. This table has about 600,000 distinct CDR3 sequences, 16% appearing once. Germline lookup yields CDR1 SGHAT and CDR2 FQDESV (reference sequence). The CDR3 is 15 amino acids. V was trimmed by 3 bases and J by 5 bases, leaving 13 bases between them. This clonotype was observed many times. Antigen specificity is unknown. The study's findings and limits: Ophthalmopathy onset followed model prediction by a median approximately 6.2 months.

The study included ophthalmopathy patients with Clinical Activity Score at least 3, NOSPECS grade at least 4 and duration under 3 months. Investigators excluded patients with uncontrolled infection, other autoimmune disease, pregnancy or lactation. The sequenced sample was blood. This sequence joins TRBV11-1 and TRBJ2-2; D might be TRBD1 or TRBD2, each matching 5 bases. The sequence was obtained from a woman in her thirties or forties with Graves' ophthalmopathy. The DNA of the CDR3 is TGTGCCAGCAGCTTCGGTTTGGGGGAAACCGGGGAGCTGTTTTTT. Protein product: CASSFGLGETGELFF.